Sequencing of this T cell receptor beta chain was carried out in a study of shared clonotypes between healthy human individuals. Repertoires were generated with immunoSEQ multiplex PCR, while TCRdb's copy carries only in-frame clones and drops some. The sample yields 2 million to 3 million clones, over 85% seen once. The sequencing input was naive CD4+ T cells from PBMCs. Subset defined: CD45RA+ positively selected. The receptor was isolated from a man aged 18 to 35 in good health. Some clones in this sample may be carry-over from other donors' samples.

The CDR3 reads CASTPHLRGEQYF. For the CDR3, the DNA is TGTGCCAGCACCCCGCATCTCAGGGGCGAGCAGTACTTC. The V and J genes are TRBV28 and TRBJ2-7, with D possibly matching TRBD1 (6 bases). There are 13 residues in the CDR3. Trimming shortened V by 7 bases and J by 6 bases, and 16 bases separated the two germline ends. Germline loops: CDR1 MDHEN, CDR2 SYDVKM.